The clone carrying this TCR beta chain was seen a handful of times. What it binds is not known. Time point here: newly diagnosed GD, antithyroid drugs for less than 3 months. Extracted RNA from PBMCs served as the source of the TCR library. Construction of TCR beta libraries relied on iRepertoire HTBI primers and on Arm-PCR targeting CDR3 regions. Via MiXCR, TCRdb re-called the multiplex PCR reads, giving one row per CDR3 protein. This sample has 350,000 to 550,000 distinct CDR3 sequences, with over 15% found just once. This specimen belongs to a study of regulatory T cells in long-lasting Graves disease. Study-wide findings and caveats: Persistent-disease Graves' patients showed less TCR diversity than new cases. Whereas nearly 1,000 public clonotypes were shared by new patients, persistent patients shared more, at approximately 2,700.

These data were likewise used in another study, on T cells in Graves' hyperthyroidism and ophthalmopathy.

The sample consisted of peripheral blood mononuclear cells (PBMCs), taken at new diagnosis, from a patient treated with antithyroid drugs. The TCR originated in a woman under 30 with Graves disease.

In nucleotides, the CDR3 is TGTGCCAGCAGCCTCTCGGACAGGGCGGCCTCCTACGAGCAGTACTTC. Its translation: CASSLSDRAASYEQYF. The V call is TRBV7-6, the J call TRBJ2-7; 8 bases align to TRBD1. The CDR3 contains 16 residues. The junction had 9 bases not matched to a gene; V was cut back by 5 bases and J by 0 bases. Germline V gives CDR1 SGHVS, CDR2 FNYEAQ.